The 11 T cell receptor beta chains listed next were all sequenced from one sample in a study of blood T cell repertoires in COVID-19. Profiled with immunoSEQ multiplex PCR; TCRdb holds only in-frame clones, not every one. The sample lists a few hundred thousand clones, roughly 89% seen once, with 1.7% in the top ten. The specimen was PBMCs or T cells enriched from blood (not recorded which). The receptors derive from a woman in her twenties or thirties who had recovered from COVID-19.

The chain combines TRBV6-5 with TRBJ2-7; D is perhaps TRBD1 (6 bases). The CDR3 extends over 15 amino acids. Per germline, CDR1 MNHEY and CDR2 SVGAGI. Trimming shortened V by 7 bases and J by 3 bases, and 19 bases separated the two germline ends. Here the CDR3 reads CASIKGPGEHYEQYF. The CDR3 nucleotides read TGTGCCAGCATAAAAGGGCCAGGGGAACACTACGAGCAGTACTTC.

The chain couples TRBV3-1 (or the pseudogene TRBV3-2) to TRBJ2-1; 16 bases map to TRBD2. Germline trimming cut 3 bases from V and 9 bases from J; bases unmatched to any gene: 8. The CDR3 is 17 residues long. In germline, CDR1 is LGHDT, CDR2 YNNKEL (reference sequence). CDR3 sequence reads: CASSHGGTSGRAFEQFF. The CDR3 DNA reads TGTGCCAGCAGCCACGGAGGGACTAGCGGGAGGGCCTTTGAGCAGTTCTTC.

The chain links TRBV3-1 (or the pseudogene TRBV3-2) to TRBJ2-5; 16 bases are shared with TRBD2. Looked up from germline, CDR1 is LGHDT and CDR2 is YNNKEL (reference sequence). CDR3 length: 17 amino acids. Unmatched junction bases numbered 3, after V lost 3 bases and J lost 2 bases. CDR3 coding DNA: TGTGCCAGCAGCCAGGGACTAGCGGGAGGGGGGCAAGAGACCCAGTACTTC. This encodes CASSQGLAGGGQETQYF.

This sequence joins TRBV6-5 and TRBJ2-7, with D possibly matching TRBD2 (7 bases). Trimming took off 0 bases at V and 4 bases at J, with 13 bases between the two ends. Germline V gene lookup returns CDR1 MNHEY and CDR2 SVGAGI. The CDR3 has 15 amino acids. CDR3 region: CASSYSRGGPYEQYF. The CDR3 coding sequence is TGTGCCAGCAGTTACTCGAGGGGGGGGCCATACGAGCAGTACTTC.

The genes are TRBV12-3 or TRBV12-4 and TRBJ1-2; 10 bases map to TRBD1. The ends lost 5 bases at V and 9 bases at J; junction bases unmatched: 3. The CDR3 is 12 residues long. The CDR3 DNA is TGTGCCAGCAGTCGACAGGGGGCCAGCTACACCTTC. Protein: CASSRQGASYTF.

The gene calls are TRBV7-2 and TRBJ2-7; TRBD1 aligns across 7 bases. CDR1 and CDR2 from the germline V gene are SGHTA and FQGNSA. This CDR3 comprises 15 residues. V lost 2 bases and J lost 3; bases outside the gene matches: 7. CDR3 amino acids: CASSLSGQLYYEQYF. CDR3 DNA sequence: TGTGCCAGCAGCTTATCGGGACAGCTATACTACGAGCAGTACTTC.

The chain joins TRBV9 to TRBJ2-3; D uncertain. Germline V lookup: CDR1 SGDLS, CDR2 YYNGEE. The CDR3 loop spans 13 amino acids. Trimming stripped 0 bases from V and 6 bases from J, with 8 bases between. The CDR3: CASSVGVPDTQYF. The CDR3 DNA follows: TGTGCCAGCAGCGTAGGAGTCCCGGATACGCAGTATTTT.

V usage is TRBV7-9 and J usage is TRBJ2-2; 9 positions match TRBD1. Unmatched junction bases numbered 5, after V lost 8 bases and J lost 4 bases. The length of the CDR3 is 14 residues. The V gene's germline CDR1 is SEHNR and CDR2 FQNEAQ (reference sequence). The CDR3 here is CASGLDRGTGELFF. CDR3 coding DNA: TGTGCCAGCGGATTGGACAGGGGCACCGGGGAGCTGTTTTTT. Full variable domain (outside the CDR3, taken from reference TRBV7-9 and TRBJ2-2): DTGVSQNPRHKITKRGQNVTFRCDPISEHNRLYWYRQTLGQGPEFLTYFQNEAQLEKSRLLSDRFSAERPKGSFSTLEIQRTEQGDSAMYLCASGLDRGTGELFFGEGSRLTVL.

This chain uses TRBV29-1 with TRBJ1-4; D gene unclear. V lost 6 bases to trimming and J lost 3 bases, with 11 bases between them. CDR1 and CDR2 from the germline V gene are SQVTM and ANQGSEA. There are 13 residues in the CDR3. CDR3 amino acids: CSVNVGSNEKLFF. The DNA for the CDR3 is TGCAGCGTCAACGTCGGGTCTAATGAAAAACTGTTTTTT.

CDR3 loop: CASSYSTSGTTSGANVLTF. In DNA form, the CDR3 reads TGTGCCAGCAGTTACTCGACCAGCGGGACGACCTCTGGGGCCAACGTCCTGACTTTC. The rearrangement joins TRBV6-2 or TRBV6-3 to TRBJ2-6, with 7 nucleotides matching TRBD2. With V trimmed by 0 bases and J by 0 bases, 8 bases remained unmatched. The germline V gene has CDR1 MNHEY and CDR2 SVGEGT. The CDR3 is made up of 19 amino acids.

The rearrangement uses TRBV5-6 and TRBJ1-1; 7 nucleotides align to TRBD1. Unmatched junction bases numbered 5, after V lost 5 bases and J lost 1 base. CDR3 size: 14 residues. Germline values: CDR1 SGHDT, CDR2 YYEEEE. The CDR3, as DNA: TGTGCCAGCAGGGGGACAGCGAGGAACACTGAAGCTTTCTTT. This codes for CASRGTARNTEAFF.